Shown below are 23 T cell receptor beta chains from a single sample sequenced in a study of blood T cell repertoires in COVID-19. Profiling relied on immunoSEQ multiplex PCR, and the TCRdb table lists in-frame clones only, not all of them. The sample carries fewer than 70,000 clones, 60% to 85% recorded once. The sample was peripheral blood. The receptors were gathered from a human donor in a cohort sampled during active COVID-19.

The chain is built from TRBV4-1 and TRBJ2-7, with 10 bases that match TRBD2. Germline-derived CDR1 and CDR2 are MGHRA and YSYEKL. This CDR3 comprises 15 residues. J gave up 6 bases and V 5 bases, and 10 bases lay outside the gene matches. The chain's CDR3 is CASSASGTSVSEQYF. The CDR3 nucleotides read TGCGCCAGCAGCGCCTCCGGGACTAGCGTCTCCGAGCAGTACTTC.

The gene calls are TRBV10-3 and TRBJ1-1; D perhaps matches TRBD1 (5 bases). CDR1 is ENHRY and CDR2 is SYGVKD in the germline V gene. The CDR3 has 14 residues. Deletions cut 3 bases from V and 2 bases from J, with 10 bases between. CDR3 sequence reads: CAISDKQANTEAFF. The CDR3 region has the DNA TGTGCCATCAGTGATAAACAGGCCAACACTGAAGCTTTCTTT.

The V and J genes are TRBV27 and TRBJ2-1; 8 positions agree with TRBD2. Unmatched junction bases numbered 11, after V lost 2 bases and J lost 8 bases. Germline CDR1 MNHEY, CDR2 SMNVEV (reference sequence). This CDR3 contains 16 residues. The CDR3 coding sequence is TGTGCCAGCAGTTTAGCTGCTAGCGGGTCTTACGATGAGCAGTTCTTC. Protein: CASSLAASGSYDEQFF.

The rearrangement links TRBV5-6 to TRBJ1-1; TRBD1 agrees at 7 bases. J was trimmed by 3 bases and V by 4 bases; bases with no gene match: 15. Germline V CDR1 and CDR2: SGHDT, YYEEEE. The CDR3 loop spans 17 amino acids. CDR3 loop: CASSDTGLLQGDTEAFF. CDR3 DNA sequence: TGTGCCAGCAGCGACACGGGACTTTTGCAGGGGGACACTGAAGCTTTCTTT.

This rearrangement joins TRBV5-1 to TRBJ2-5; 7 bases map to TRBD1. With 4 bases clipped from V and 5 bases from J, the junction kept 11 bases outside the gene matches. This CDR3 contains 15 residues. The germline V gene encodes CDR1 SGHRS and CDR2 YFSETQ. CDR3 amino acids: CASSPRGQPPETQYF. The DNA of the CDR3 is TGCGCCAGCAGCCCACGGGGACAGCCGCCCGAGACCCAGTACTTC.

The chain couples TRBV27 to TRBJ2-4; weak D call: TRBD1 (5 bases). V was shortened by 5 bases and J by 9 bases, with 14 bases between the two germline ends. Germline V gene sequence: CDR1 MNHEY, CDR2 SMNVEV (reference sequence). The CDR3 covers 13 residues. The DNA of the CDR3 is TGTGCCAGCAGTGAGCGACATAGGGGCATTCAGTACTTC. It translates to CASSERHRGIQYF.

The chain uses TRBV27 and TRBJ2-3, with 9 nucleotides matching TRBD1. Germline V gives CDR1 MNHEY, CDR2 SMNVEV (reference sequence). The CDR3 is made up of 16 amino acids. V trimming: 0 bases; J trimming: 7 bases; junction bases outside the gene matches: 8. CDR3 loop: CASSLSGTGPAYTQYF. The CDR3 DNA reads TGTGCCAGCAGTTTATCCGGGACAGGGCCGGCTTATACGCAGTATTTT.

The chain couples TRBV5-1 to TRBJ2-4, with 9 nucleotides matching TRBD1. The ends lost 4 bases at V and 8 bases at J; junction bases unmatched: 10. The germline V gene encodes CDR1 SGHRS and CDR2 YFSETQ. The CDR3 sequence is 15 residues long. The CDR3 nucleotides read TGCGCCAGCAGCCCAAAACAGGGGGCAGGGGACATTCAGTACTTC. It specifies CASSPKQGAGDIQYF.

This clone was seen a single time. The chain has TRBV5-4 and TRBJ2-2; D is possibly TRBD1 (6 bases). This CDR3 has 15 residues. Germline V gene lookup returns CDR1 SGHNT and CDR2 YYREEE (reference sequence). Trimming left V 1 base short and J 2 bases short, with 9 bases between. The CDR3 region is CASSLQGLNTGELFF. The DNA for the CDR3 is TGTGCCAGCAGCTTGCAGGGGTTAAACACCGGGGAGCTGTTTTTT.

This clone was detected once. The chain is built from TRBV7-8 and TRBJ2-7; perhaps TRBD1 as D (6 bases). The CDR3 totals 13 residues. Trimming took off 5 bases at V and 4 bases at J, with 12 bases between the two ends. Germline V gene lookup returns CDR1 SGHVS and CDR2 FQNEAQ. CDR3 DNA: TGTGCCAGCAGCACAAGGGGGTCTTACGAGCAGTACTTC. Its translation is CASSTRGSYEQYF. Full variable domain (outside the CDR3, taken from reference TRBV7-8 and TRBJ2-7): GAGVSQSPRYKVAKRGQDVALRCDPISGHVSLFWYQQALGQGPEFLTYFQNEAQLDKSGLPSDRFFAERPEGSVSTLKIQRTQQEDSAVYLCASSTRGSYEQYFGPGTRLTVT.

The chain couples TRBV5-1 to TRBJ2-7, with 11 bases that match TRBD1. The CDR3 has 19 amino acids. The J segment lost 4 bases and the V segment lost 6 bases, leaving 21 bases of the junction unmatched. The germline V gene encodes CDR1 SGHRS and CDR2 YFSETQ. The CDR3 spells CASTPDRGRMLSRPYEQYF. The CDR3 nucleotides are TGCGCCAGCACCCCGGACAGGGGGCGAATGTTGTCTAGGCCGTACGAGCAGTACTTC. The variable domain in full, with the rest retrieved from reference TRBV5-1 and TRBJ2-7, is KAGVTQTPRYLIKTRGQQVTLSCSPISGHRSVSWYQQTPGQGLQFLFEYFSETQRNKGNFPGRFSGRQFSNSRSEMNVSTLELGDSALYLCASTPDRGRMLSRPYEQYFGPGTRLTVT.

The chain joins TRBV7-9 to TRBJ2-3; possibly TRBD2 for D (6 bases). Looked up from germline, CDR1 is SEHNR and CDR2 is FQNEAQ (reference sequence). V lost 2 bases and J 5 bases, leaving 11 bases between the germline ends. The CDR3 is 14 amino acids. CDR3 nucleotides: TGTGCCAGCAGCTTACAGGACGGGGGAGATACGCAGTATTTT. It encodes CASSLQDGGDTQYF.

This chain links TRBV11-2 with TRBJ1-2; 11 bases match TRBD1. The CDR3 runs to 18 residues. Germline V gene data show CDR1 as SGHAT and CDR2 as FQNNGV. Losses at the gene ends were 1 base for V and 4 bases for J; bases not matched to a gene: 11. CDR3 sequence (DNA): TGTGCCAGCAGCTTAGGGACAGGGGGCGACCTTAGGGGCTATGGCTACACCTTC. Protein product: CASSLGTGGDLRGYGYTF.

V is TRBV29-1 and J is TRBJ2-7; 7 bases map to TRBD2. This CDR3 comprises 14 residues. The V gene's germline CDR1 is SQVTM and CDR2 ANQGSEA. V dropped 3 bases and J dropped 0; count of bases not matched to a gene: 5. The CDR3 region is CSVDRRESSYEQYF. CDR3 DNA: TGCAGCGTTGATCGGCGGGAGAGCTCCTACGAGCAGTACTTC.

Here the CDR3 reads CASSPTRTGAAYEQYF. The CDR3 bases are TGTGCCAGCAGCCCTACTCGGACAGGCGCGGCCTACGAGCAGTACTTC. This chain uses TRBV7-2 with TRBJ2-7; 7 bases align to TRBD1. The J segment lost 2 bases and the V segment lost 5 bases, leaving 12 bases of the junction unmatched. The V gene's germline CDR1 is SGHTA and CDR2 FQGNSA. CDR3 length: 16 residues.

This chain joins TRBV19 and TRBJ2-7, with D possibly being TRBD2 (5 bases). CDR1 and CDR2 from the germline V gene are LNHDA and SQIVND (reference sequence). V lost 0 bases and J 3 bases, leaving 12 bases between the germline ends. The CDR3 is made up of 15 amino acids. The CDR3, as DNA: TGTGCCAGTAGTATAGATCTTGGGAGCAACTACGAGCAGTACTTC. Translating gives CASSIDLGSNYEQYF.

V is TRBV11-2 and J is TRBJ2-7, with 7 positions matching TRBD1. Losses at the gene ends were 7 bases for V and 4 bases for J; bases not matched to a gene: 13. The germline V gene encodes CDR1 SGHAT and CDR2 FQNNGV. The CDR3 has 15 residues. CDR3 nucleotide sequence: TGTGCCAGCAACCCGACAGGGTTGGGCGGGTACGAGCAGTACTTC. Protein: CASNPTGLGGYEQYF.

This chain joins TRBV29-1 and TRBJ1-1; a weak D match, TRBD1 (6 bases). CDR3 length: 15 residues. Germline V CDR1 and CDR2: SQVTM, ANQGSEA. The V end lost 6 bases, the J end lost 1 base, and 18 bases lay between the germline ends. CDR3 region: CSVGHMGGPNTEAFF. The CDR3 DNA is TGCAGCGTCGGGCACATGGGGGGGCCGAACACTGAAGCTTTCTTT.

CDR3 DNA: TGTGCCAGCAGGAAGGCAGCGGGAGGTAGCTCCTACGAGCAGTACTTC. Its translation: CASRKAAGGSSYEQYF. The J gene is TRBJ2-7, the V gene TRBV7-2; 9 nucleotides match TRBD2. Germline CDR1 is SGHTA and CDR2 is FQGNSA. The ends lost 6 bases at V and 0 bases at J; junction bases unmatched: 9. The CDR3 consists of 16 residues. The complete variable domain, with remaining parts taken from reference TRBV7-2 and TRBJ2-7, reads GAGVSQSPSNKVTEKGKDVELRCDPISGHTALYWYRQSLGQGLEFLIYFQGNSAPDKSGLPSDRFSAERTGGSVSTLTIQRTQQEDSAVYLCASRKAAGGSSYEQYFGPGTRLTVT.

The CDR3 sequence: CASSIAGMPDGYTF. CDR3 DNA sequence: TGTGCCAGTAGTATTGCGGGGATGCCTGATGGCTACACCTTC. V gene TRBV19 combines with J gene TRBJ1-2; D not certain. The CDR3 runs 14 residues. The V gene's germline CDR1 is LNHDA and CDR2 SQIVND (reference sequence). Trimming stripped 3 bases from V and 6 bases from J, with 14 bases between. Variable domain in full (rest from reference TRBV19 and TRBJ1-2): DGGITQSPKYLFRKEGQNVTLSCEQNLNHDAMYWYRQDPGQGLRLIYYSQIVNDFQKGDIAEGYSVSREKKESFPLTVTSAQKNPTAFYLCASSIAGMPDGYTFGSGTRLTVV.

The DNA for the CDR3 is TGTGCCAGTAGTCCGCCGGGACAGGGGGACGGGGAGCTGTTTTTT. This sequence encodes CASSPPGQGDGELFF. The chain carries TRBV19 and TRBJ2-2; 11 nucleotides match TRBD1. V was clipped by 5 bases and J by 7 bases; unmatched bases: 6. This CDR3 has 15 amino acids. Germline V gives CDR1 LNHDA, CDR2 SQIVND (reference sequence).

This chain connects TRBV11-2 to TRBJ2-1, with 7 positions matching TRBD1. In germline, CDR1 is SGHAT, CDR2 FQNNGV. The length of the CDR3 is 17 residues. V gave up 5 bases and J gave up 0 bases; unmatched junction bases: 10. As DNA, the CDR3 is TGTGCCAGCAGCCCCTCCGGCCGGACAGGCTCCTACAATGAGCAGTTCTTC. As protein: CASSPSGRTGSYNEQFF.

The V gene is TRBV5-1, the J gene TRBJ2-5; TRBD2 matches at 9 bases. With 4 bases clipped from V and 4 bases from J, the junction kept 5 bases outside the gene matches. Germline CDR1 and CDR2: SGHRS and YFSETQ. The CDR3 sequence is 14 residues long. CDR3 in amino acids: CASSRLAGAETQYF. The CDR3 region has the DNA TGCGCCAGCAGCCGATTAGCGGGAGCAGAGACCCAGTACTTC.